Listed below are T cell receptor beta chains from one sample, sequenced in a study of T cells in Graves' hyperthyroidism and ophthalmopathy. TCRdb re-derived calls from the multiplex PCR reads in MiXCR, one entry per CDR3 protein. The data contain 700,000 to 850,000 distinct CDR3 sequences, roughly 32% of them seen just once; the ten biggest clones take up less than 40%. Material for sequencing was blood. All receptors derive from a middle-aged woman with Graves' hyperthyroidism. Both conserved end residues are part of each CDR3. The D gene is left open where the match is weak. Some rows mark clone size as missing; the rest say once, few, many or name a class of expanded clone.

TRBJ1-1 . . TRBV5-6 CASSLVTMNTEAFF TGTGCCAGCAGCTTGGTCACGATGAACACTGAAGCTTTCTTT
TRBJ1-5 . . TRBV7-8 CASSLDTRVRSNQPQHF TGTGCCAGCAGCTTAGATACGAGGGTGAGAAGCAATCAGCCCCAGCATTTT
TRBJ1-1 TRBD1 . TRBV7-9 CASSNPDRASTEAFF TGTGCCAGTAGTAACCCGGACAGGGCCTCCACTGAAGCTTTCTTT
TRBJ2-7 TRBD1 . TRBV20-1 CSAPGAGQGPYEQYF TGCAGTGCTCCAGGAGCGGGACAGGGACCCTACGAGCAGTACTTC
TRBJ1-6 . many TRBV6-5 CASSYTSGTNSPLHF TGTGCCAGCAGTTACACTTCCGGGACCAATTCACCCCTCCACTTT
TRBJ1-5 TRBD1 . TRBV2 CASRDVGQVYSNQPQHF TGTGCCAGCAGGGACGTGGGACAGGTGTATAGCAATCAGCCCCAGCATTTT
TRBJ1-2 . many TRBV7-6 CASSLEEGSYGYTF TGTGCCAGCAGCTTAGAGGAGGGGTCCTATGGCTACACCTTC
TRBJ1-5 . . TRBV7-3 CASSLRGPNRNQPQHF TGTGCCAGCAGCTTAAGGGGACCGAACAGAAATCAGCCCCAGCATTTT
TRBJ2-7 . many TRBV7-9 CASSPDSSSYEQYF TGTGCCAGCAGCCCTGACAGTAGCTCCTACGAGCAGTACTTC
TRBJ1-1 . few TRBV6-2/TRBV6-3 CASGSTENTEAFF TGTGCCAGCGGTTCAACAGAGAACACTGAAGCTTTCTTT
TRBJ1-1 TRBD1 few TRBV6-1 CASSGRDRGPTEAFF TGTGCCAGCAGCGGTAGGGACAGGGGGCCCACTGAAGCTTTCTTT
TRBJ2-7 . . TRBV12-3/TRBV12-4 CASSLSPNSGTYEQYF TGTGCCAGCAGTTTATCCCCTAATTCGGGGACCTACGAGCAGTACTTC
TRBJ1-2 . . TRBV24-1 CATSDSQRDGNGYTF TGTGCCACCAGTGATTCACAGAGGGATGGCAATGGCTACACCTTC
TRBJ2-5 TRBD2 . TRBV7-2 CASSASGATPYQETQYF TGTGCCAGCAGCGCAAGCGGGGCGACACCGTACCAAGAGACCCAGTACTTC
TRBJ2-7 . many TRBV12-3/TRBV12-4 CASSRHTYEQYF TGTGCCAGCAGTCGTCACACCTACGAGCAGTACTTC
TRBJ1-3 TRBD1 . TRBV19 CASGVQGTGNTIYF TGTGCCAGCGGAGTACAGGGGACTGGAAACACCATATATTTT
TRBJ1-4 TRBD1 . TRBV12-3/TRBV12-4 CASSLGGPWEKLLF TGTGCCAGCAGCCTAGGGGGCCCTTGGGAAAAACTGCTTTTT
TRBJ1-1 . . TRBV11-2 CASSQGLRKAFF TGTGCCAGCAGCCAAGGGTTGCGGAAGGCTTTCTTT
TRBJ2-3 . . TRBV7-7 CASSLEFTDTQYF TGTGCTAGCAGCTTAGAGTTCACAGATACGCAGTATTTT
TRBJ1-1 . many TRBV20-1 CSARAGAVGTEAFF TGCAGTGCTAGGGCGGGAGCCGTAGGCACTGAAGCTTTCTTT
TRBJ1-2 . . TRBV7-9 CASSQTPYTF TGTGCCAGCAGCCAGACGCCCTACACCTTC
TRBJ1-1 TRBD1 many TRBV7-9 CASSPQDRTEAFF TGTGCCAGCAGCCCACAGGACAGGACTGAAGCTTTCTTT